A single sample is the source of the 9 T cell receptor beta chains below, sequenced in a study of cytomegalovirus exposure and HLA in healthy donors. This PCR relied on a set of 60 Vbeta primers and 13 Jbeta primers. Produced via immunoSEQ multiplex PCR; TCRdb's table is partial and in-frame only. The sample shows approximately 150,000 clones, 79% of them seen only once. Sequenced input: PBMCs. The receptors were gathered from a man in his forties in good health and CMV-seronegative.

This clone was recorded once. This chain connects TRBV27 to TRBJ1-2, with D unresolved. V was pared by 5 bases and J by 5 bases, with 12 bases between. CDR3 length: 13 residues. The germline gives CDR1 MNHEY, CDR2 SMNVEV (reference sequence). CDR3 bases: TGTGCCAGCAGTCCGAACAACAGATATGGCTACACCTTC. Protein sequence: CASSPNNRYGYTF.

The CDR3 region has the DNA TGTGCCAGCAGTCTCGGGTTTGATACTGGGACAGATACGCAGTATTTT. Translation gives CASSLGFDTGTDTQYF. This sequence joins TRBV11-2 and TRBJ2-3; D ambiguous. V was shortened by 6 bases and J by 3 bases, with 19 bases between the two germline ends. CDR3 length: 16 amino acids. Germline assignment: CDR1 SGHAT and CDR2 FQNNGV.

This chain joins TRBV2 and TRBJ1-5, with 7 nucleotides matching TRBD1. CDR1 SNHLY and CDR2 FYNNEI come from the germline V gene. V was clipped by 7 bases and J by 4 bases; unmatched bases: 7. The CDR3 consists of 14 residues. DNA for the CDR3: TGTGCCAGCAACAGGGGAAGAGGGAATCAGCCCCAGCATTTT. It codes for CASNRGRGNQPQHF.

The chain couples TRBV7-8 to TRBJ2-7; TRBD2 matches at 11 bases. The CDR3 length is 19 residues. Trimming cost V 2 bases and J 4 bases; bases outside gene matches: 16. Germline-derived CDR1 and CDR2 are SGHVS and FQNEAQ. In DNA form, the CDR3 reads TGTGCCAGCAGCTTACAGCCTAGCGGGAGGAGCTTGATGGGGTACGAGCAGTACTTC. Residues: CASSLQPSGRSLMGYEQYF. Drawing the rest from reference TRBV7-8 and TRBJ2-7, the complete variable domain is GAGVSQSPRYKVAKRGQDVALRCDPISGHVSLFWYQQALGQGPEFLTYFQNEAQLDKSGLPSDRFFAERPEGSVSTLKIQRTQQEDSAVYLCASSLQPSGRSLMGYEQYFGPGTRLTVT.

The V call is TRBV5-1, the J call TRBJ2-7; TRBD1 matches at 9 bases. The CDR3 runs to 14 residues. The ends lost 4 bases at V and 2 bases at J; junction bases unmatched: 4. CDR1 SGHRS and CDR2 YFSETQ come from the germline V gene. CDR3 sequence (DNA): TGCGCCAGCAGCCTACGACAGGGGGCCTACGAGCAGTACTTC. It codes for CASSLRQGAYEQYF.

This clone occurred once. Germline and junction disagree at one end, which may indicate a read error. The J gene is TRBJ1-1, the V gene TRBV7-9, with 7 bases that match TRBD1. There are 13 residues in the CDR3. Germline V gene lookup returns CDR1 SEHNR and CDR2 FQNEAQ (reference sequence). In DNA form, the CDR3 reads TGTTCCAGCAGCTTAGGCAGGGGGGCTGAAGCTTTCTTT. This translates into CSSSLGRGAEAFF.

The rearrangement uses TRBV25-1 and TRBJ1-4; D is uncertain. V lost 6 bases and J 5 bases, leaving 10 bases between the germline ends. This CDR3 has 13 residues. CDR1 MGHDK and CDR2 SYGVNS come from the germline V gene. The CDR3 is CASSSLSNEKLFF. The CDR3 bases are TGTGCCAGCAGCTCCCTATCCAATGAAAAACTGTTTTTT.

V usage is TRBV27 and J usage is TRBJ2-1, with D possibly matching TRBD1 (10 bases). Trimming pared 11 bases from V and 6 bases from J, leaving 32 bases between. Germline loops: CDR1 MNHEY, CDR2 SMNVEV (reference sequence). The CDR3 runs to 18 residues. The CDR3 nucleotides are TGTGCCGGTCCGGGACAGGGGTTCGGTGCGGGAGGGGGCAATGAGCAGTTCTTC. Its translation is CAGPGQGFGAGGGNEQFF.

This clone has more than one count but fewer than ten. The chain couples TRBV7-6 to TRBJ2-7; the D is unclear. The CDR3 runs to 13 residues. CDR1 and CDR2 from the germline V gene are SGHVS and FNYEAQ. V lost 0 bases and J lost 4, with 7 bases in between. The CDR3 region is CASSLAAWYEQYF. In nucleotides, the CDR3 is TGTGCCAGCAGCTTAGCGGCCTGGTACGAGCAGTACTTC.